These T cell receptor beta chains were read from a single sample in a study of OX40 agonist ivuxolimab in advanced cancers. Sequenced by immunoSEQ multiplex PCR; TCRdb stores in-frame clones only, minus some. The sample shows approximately 91,000 clones, 80% to 90% of them seen only once. Sequenced material: CD4+ or CD8+ T cells sorted from blood, taken in a trial of the OX40 agonist ivuxolimab. The receptors stem from an adult with an advanced solid tumor such as melanoma, head and neck, liver or kidney cancer. The CDR3 runs from the conserved cysteine through the conserved F or W. A D gene is named only where the DNA matches it firmly. Expanded clones are given a class, and other clones once, few, many or no size at all.

cdr3_aa cdr3_nt d_call v_call clone_size j_call
CAWSFGTGPNEQFF TGTGCCTGGAGTTTCGGGACAGGTCCGAATGAGCAGTTCTTC TRBD1 TRBV30 few TRBJ2-1
CASSSLTSGQETQYF TGTGCCAGCAGTTCCCTGACTAGCGGCCAAGAGACCCAGTACTTC TRBD2 TRBV28 NA TRBJ2-5
CASSFAGPRGYGYTF TGTGCCAGCAGTTTTGCGGGGCCTAGAGGCTATGGCTACACCTTC NA TRBV28 NA TRBJ1-2
CAISLAGGGTDTQYF TGTGCCATCAGTTTAGCGGGAGGAGGCACAGATACGCAGTATTTT TRBD2 TRBV10-3 NA TRBJ2-3
CASTPGQGLDEQFF TGTGCCAGTACCCCGGGACAGGGTTTAGATGAGCAGTTCTTC TRBD1 TRBV19 NA TRBJ2-1
CSHSNQETQYF TGCAGTCACAGTAACCAAGAGACCCAGTACTTC NA TRBV20-1 NA TRBJ2-5
CASSYTNPGTMYEQYF TGTGCCAGCAGTTACACTAATCCCGGGACCATGTACGAGCAGTACTTC NA TRBV6-5 NA TRBJ2-7
CASSFSPFGSGTDTQYF TGCGCCAGCAGCTTTTCCCCGTTCGGGAGTGGCACAGATACGCAGTATTTT NA TRBV5-1 NA TRBJ2-3
CASREDLSSNQPQHF TGTGCCAGCAGAGAGGACCTCTCTAGCAATCAGCCCCAGCATTTT NA TRBV16 NA TRBJ1-5
CASSLLDRGGDEQFF TGCGCCAGCAGCTTGTTGGACAGGGGAGGCGATGAGCAGTTCTTC TRBD1 TRBV5-1 NA TRBJ2-1
CASSLSPAMNTEAFF TGTGCCAGCAGCTTAAGTCCAGCCATGAACACTGAAGCTTTCTTT NA TRBV7-2 NA TRBJ1-1
CASSPPPGGNQPQHF TGTGCCAGCAGCCCCCCCCCAGGGGGCAATCAGCCCCAGCATTTT NA TRBV9 NA TRBJ1-5
CASSLMSGREETQYF TGTGCCAGCAGCTTAATGTCGGGCAGGGAAGAGACCCAGTACTTC NA TRBV11-2 NA TRBJ2-5
CASSSDRAHEQYF TGTGCCAGCAGTTCGGACAGGGCCCACGAGCAGTACTTC TRBD1 TRBV5-4 NA TRBJ2-7
CASSTGTSGNTGELFF TGTGCCAGTAGTACTGGGACTAGCGGGAACACCGGGGAGCTGTTTTTT TRBD2 TRBV19 NA TRBJ2-2
CASSLSPGYQPQHF TGTGCCAGCAGTTTATCGCCAGGCTATCAGCCCCAGCATTTT NA TRBV27 NA TRBJ1-5
CAWSRWTSSGNEQFF TGTGCCTGGAGTCGGTGGACTAGCTCGGGAAATGAGCAGTTCTTC TRBD2 TRBV30 NA TRBJ2-1
CASSDQGHRELFF TGTGCCAGCAGCGATCAGGGGCACCGGGAGCTGTTTTTT NA TRBV5-4 NA TRBJ2-2
CASSGSGTSGIWAGELFF TGTGCCAGCAGCGGTTCCGGGACTAGCGGGATTTGGGCCGGGGAGCTGTTTTTT TRBD2 TRBV11-3 NA TRBJ2-2
CASGRAGAGGTDTQYF TGCGCCAGCGGGAGGGCGGGCGCGGGGGGCACAGATACGCAGTATTTT TRBD2 TRBV4-1 NA TRBJ2-3
CASRAIQGNTIYF TGTGCCAGCAGAGCCATACAGGGAAACACCATATATTTT NA TRBV2 NA TRBJ1-3
CASSPTGVSLITMNTEAFF TGTGCCAGCAGTCCCACAGGGGTCTCCCTAATAACAATGAACACTGAAGCTTTCTTT TRBD1 TRBV28 once TRBJ1-1
CASSQGRGGRGETQYF TGCGCCAGCAGCCAAGGAAGGGGCGGGAGGGGGGAGACCCAGTACTTC TRBD2 TRBV4-1 NA TRBJ2-5
CASSLLGLAGSGELFF TGCGCCAGCAGCTTACTTGGACTAGCGGGATCCGGGGAGCTGTTTTTT TRBD2 TRBV5-1 once TRBJ2-2
CASSLPGQGSNGYTF TGCGCCAGCAGCTTACCGGGACAGGGAAGTAATGGCTACACCTTC TRBD1 TRBV5-1 NA TRBJ1-2
CASSRFIGNQPQHF TGTGCCAGCAGCAGATTCATCGGCAATCAGCCCCAGCATTTT NA TRBV7-6 NA TRBJ1-5
CASSPEREGGHEQFF TGTGCCAGCAGCCCCGAGCGGGAGGGCGGCCATGAGCAGTTCTTC TRBD2 TRBV7-3 NA TRBJ2-1
CASSEGHTDTQYF TGTGCCAGCAGTGAAGGACACACAGATACGCAGTATTTT NA TRBV6-1 once TRBJ2-3
CASSQDERGYNEQFF TGCGCCAGCAGCCAAGATGAGCGGGGGTACAATGAGCAGTTCTTC TRBD2 TRBV4-1 few TRBJ2-1
CASSSQGFLEGYTF TGTGCCAGCAGCAGTCAGGGGTTTCTGGAGGGCTACACCTTC NA TRBV9 NA TRBJ1-2
CASLSRGLEQFF TGTGCCAGCCTAAGCAGGGGATTGGAGCAGTTCTTC NA TRBV27 NA TRBJ2-1
CASSPSGGNYGYTF TGTGCCAGCAGTCCTTCGGGGGGGAACTATGGCTACACCTTC NA TRBV2 NA TRBJ1-2
CASPPQGQETQYF TGTGCCAGCCCCCCCCAGGGACAAGAGACCCAGTACTTC NA TRBV6-1 NA TRBJ2-5
CASSPTETSGRADEQFF TGTGCCAGCTCACCAACAGAAACTAGCGGGAGGGCAGATGAGCAGTTCTTC TRBD2 TRBV18 NA TRBJ2-1
CASSQDPLGTVQETQYF TGCGCCAGCAGCCAAGACCCACTAGGGACAGTTCAAGAGACCCAGTACTTC TRBD1 TRBV4-1 NA TRBJ2-5
CATSRDTGLAKHTQYF TGTGCCACCAGCAGAGATACGGGACTAGCGAAACATACGCAGTATTTT TRBD2 TRBV15 NA TRBJ2-3
CASSRSGETQYF TGTGCCAGCAGTCGGAGCGGGGAGACCCAGTACTTC NA TRBV27 NA TRBJ2-5
CSAEANEQFF TGCAGTGCTGAGGCCAATGAGCAGTTCTTC NA TRBV20-1 NA TRBJ2-1
CASSRTKDYEQYF TGTGCCAGCAGTAGGACGAAGGACTACGAGCAGTACTTC NA TRBV6-1 NA TRBJ2-7
CASSLTTPSGANVLTF TGTGCCAGCAGTTTAACGACGCCATCTGGGGCCAACGTCCTGACTTTC NA TRBV27 once TRBJ2-6
CAWMPVGGLNTEAFF TGTGCCTGGATGCCGGTGGGGGGACTGAACACTGAAGCTTTCTTT NA TRBV30 once TRBJ1-1
CASSFLNMGEKLFF TGTGCCAGCAGCTTCCTCAACATGGGGGAAAAACTGTTTTTT NA TRBV11-2 NA TRBJ1-4
CASSFGGPQETQYF TGTGCCAGCAGCTTCGGGGGCCCCCAAGAGACCCAGTACTTC NA TRBV11-1 NA TRBJ2-5
CASSHGRRDQPQHF TGTGCCAGTAGCCATGGACGTCGAGATCAGCCCCAGCATTTT NA TRBV19 NA TRBJ1-5
CASRQTETSGTDTQYF TGTGCCAGCAGACAAACTGAGACTAGCGGCACAGATACGCAGTATTTT TRBD2 TRBV7-8 few TRBJ2-3
CASSSWTGTDTQYF TGTGCCAGCAGCTCCTGGACAGGCACAGATACGCAGTATTTT NA TRBV7-8 NA TRBJ2-3
CASSLATGTTNEKLFF TGTGCCAGCAGCTTAGCCACGGGGACCACTAATGAAAAACTGTTTTTT NA TRBV7-8 NA TRBJ1-4
CASSEYRSTYGYTF TGTGCCAGCAGTGAATATAGGTCCACCTATGGCTACACCTTC NA TRBV2 NA TRBJ1-2
CASSPADETQYF TGTGCCAGCTCACCAGCTGATGAGACCCAGTACTTC NA TRBV18 NA TRBJ2-5
CASSLVGAANEKLFF TGTGCCAGCAGCTTAGTAGGGGCAGCTAATGAAAAACTGTTTTTT NA TRBV7-6 NA TRBJ1-4
CASSSGDRVNQPQHF TGCGCCAGCAGCAGCGGCGACAGGGTAAATCAGCCCCAGCATTTT TRBD1 TRBV5-1 NA TRBJ1-5
CASSLTGVGEETQYF TGTGCCAGCAGTTTGACAGGGGTCGGCGAAGAGACCCAGTACTTC TRBD1 TRBV28 NA TRBJ2-5
CASSTTGVGNTIYF TGCGCCAGCAGTACGACAGGGGTCGGAAACACCATATATTTT TRBD1 TRBV4-1 NA TRBJ1-3
CASSRPGTDTQYF TGTGCCAGCAGTAGGCCCGGCACAGATACGCAGTATTTT NA TRBV6-5 NA TRBJ2-3
CASSVAVSRSETAEAFF TGTGCCAGCAGCGTAGCCGTATCTCGTTCCGAGACAGCTGAAGCTTTCTTT NA TRBV9 NA TRBJ1-1
CAISAERDTDTQYF TGTGCCATCAGTGCTGAACGGGACACAGATACGCAGTATTTT NA TRBV10-3 once TRBJ2-3
CASSFYRGWDTEAFF TGTGCCAGCAGTTTCTACAGGGGGTGGGACACTGAAGCTTTCTTT TRBD1 TRBV6-5 NA TRBJ1-1
CASSYTTSIQETQYF TGCGCCAGCAGCTATACGACCAGTATTCAAGAGACCCAGTACTTC NA TRBV5-1 NA TRBJ2-5
CASSLGPGGMTTEAFF TGCGCCAGCAGCTTGGGGCCCGGAGGGATGACAACTGAAGCTTTCTTT NA TRBV5-1 NA TRBJ1-1